Presented here are 21 T cell receptor beta chains from one specimen sequenced in a study of OX40 agonist ivuxolimab in advanced cancers. Method: immunoSEQ multiplex PCR; TCRdb's copy keeps in-frame clones and lacks some. The sample contains over 70,000 clones, roughly 78% of which appear only once. Specimen: CD4+ or CD8+ T cells sorted from blood, collected in a trial of the OX40 agonist ivuxolimab. These receptor sequences come from an adult with an advanced solid tumor such as melanoma, head and neck, liver or kidney cancer.

The chain is built from TRBV27 and TRBJ1-2, with D possibly matching TRBD1 (5 bases). The CDR3 loop spans 15 amino acids. From germline, CDR1 is MNHEY and CDR2 SMNVEV (reference sequence). V dropped 6 bases and J dropped 3 bases, with 17 bases sitting between them. The chain's CDR3 is CASSLAYDRYYGYTF. DNA for the CDR3: TGTGCCAGCAGCCTCGCTTACGACAGATACTATGGCTACACCTTC.

The gene calls are TRBV6-6 and TRBJ2-3; 7 nucleotides line up with TRBD1. V lost 7 bases, J lost 1 base, and 2 bases stayed unmatched. This CDR3 has 13 residues. The germline CDR1 and CDR2 sequences are MNHNY and SVGAGI (reference sequence). The CDR3 sequence: CASTTGGTDTQYF. Written as DNA, the CDR3 is TGTGCCAGCACTACAGGGGGCACAGATACGCAGTATTTT.

As DNA, the CDR3 is TGTGCCAGCAGCTTCCCGGACAGTGGAAACACCATATATTTT. Translated: CASSFPDSGNTIYF. The chain carries TRBV7-2 and TRBJ1-3; D may be TRBD1 (6 bases). V lost 3 bases, J lost 3 bases, and 9 bases lay in between. Germline V gives CDR1 SGHTA, CDR2 FQGNSA. The CDR3 length is 14 residues. Variable domain in full (rest from reference TRBV7-2 and TRBJ1-3): GAGVSQSPSNKVTEKGKDVELRCDPISGHTALYWYRQSLGQGLEFLIYFQGNSAPDKSGLPSDRFSAERTGGSVSTLTIQRTQQEDSAVYLCASSFPDSGNTIYFGEGSWLTVV.

V usage is TRBV6-5 and J usage is TRBJ1-1; 7 nucleotides agree with TRBD1. The germline V gene encodes CDR1 MNHEY and CDR2 SVGAGI. This CDR3 region has 14 residues. V lost 10 bases, J lost 1 base, and 9 bases stayed unmatched. CDR3 residues: CATHYGQANTEAFF. CDR3 nucleotide sequence: TGTGCCACCCACTATGGACAGGCGAACACTGAAGCTTTCTTT.

The chain has TRBV7-2 and TRBJ1-6; D remains ambiguous. Germline V lookup: CDR1 SGHTA, CDR2 FQGNSA. Between the trimmed V and J ends, which lost 5 bases and 10 bases, there was a span of 12 bases. The CDR3 totals 13 residues. The CDR3 loop is CASSPEVESPLHF. The CDR3, as DNA: TGTGCCAGCAGCCCAGAGGTAGAATCACCCCTCCACTTT. Complete variable domain (other parts from reference TRBV7-2 and TRBJ1-6): GAGVSQSPSNKVTEKGKDVELRCDPISGHTALYWYRQSLGQGLEFLIYFQGNSAPDKSGLPSDRFSAERTGGSVSTLTIQRTQQEDSAVYLCASSPEVESPLHFGNGTRLTVT.

The V and J genes are TRBV6-6 and TRBJ1-5; the D is unclear. V was trimmed by 6 bases and J by 7 bases, leaving 13 bases between them. CDR3 length: 13 amino acids. Germline loops: CDR1 MNHNY, CDR2 SVGAGI (reference sequence). CDR3: CASSQQVYQPQHF. CDR3 nucleotide sequence: TGTGCCAGCAGCCAGCAGGTGTACCAGCCCCAGCATTTT.

The rearrangement joins TRBV27 to TRBJ1-2, with 11 bases identical to TRBD1. This CDR3 contains 15 residues. V shed 8 bases and J 5 bases; nucleotides not matched to a gene: 10. Germline CDR1 is MNHEY and CDR2 is SMNVEV (reference sequence). The CDR3 sequence: CASGQGAVENYGYTF. The CDR3, as DNA: TGTGCCAGCGGACAGGGGGCGGTTGAGAATTATGGCTACACCTTC.

The chain carries TRBV6-6 and TRBJ2-3, with D perhaps matching TRBD1 or TRBD2 (5 bases each). CDR1 and CDR2 from the germline V gene are MNHNY and SVGAGI (reference sequence). Trimming took 8 bases from V and 5 from J, leaving 20 bases between them. The CDR3 sequence is 15 residues long. The CDR3 loop reads CASGRSNGARDTQYF. The CDR3 nucleotides read TGTGCCAGCGGCCGAAGTAACGGGGCCAGAGATACGCAGTATTTT.

The chain couples TRBV19 to TRBJ1-4, with TRBD1 matching over 11 bases. The J segment lost 8 bases and the V segment lost 8 bases, leaving 1 base of the junction unmatched. Germline CDR1 and CDR2: LNHDA and SQIVND (reference sequence). This CDR3 has 12 residues. The CDR3 sequence is CASRTGGEKLFF. The CDR3 nucleotides read TGTGCCAGTCGGACAGGGGGCGAAAAACTGTTTTTT. Drawing the rest from reference TRBV19 and TRBJ1-4, the complete variable domain is DGGITQSPKYLFRKEGQNVTLSCEQNLNHDAMYWYRQDPGQGLRLIYYSQIVNDFQKGDIAEGYSVSREKKESFPLTVTSAQKNPTAFYLCASRTGGEKLFFGSGTQLSVL.

This clone appeared a single time. This chain uses TRBV7-9 with TRBJ1-2; the match to TRBD1 covers 7 bases. Trimming at V came to 4 bases and at J to 7 bases, leaving 12 bases not matched to a gene. The CDR3 consists of 15 residues. Germline V lookup: CDR1 SEHNR, CDR2 FQNEAQ (reference sequence). CDR3 loop: CASSSPGQRVGGYTF. CDR3 nucleotides: TGTGCCAGCAGCTCTCCGGGACAGCGTGTTGGTGGCTACACCTTC.

The V call is TRBV9, the J call TRBJ1-2; D gene unclear. This CDR3 has 13 residues. V was trimmed by 0 bases and J by 8 bases, leaving 11 bases between them. Germline V gives CDR1 SGDLS, CDR2 YYNGEE. The CDR3: CASSVGTPRGYTF. The CDR3 DNA reads as TGTGCCAGCAGCGTAGGAACTCCGAGGGGCTACACCTTC.

The chain recombines TRBV19 with TRBJ1-4, with 8 bases aligning to TRBD1. V shed 2 bases, J shed 10 bases, and the junction held 6 bases outside the gene matches. The germline V gene has CDR1 LNHDA and CDR2 SQIVND (reference sequence). The CDR3 is 14 amino acids. The CDR3 DNA reads TGTGCCAGTAGTATAATTGGACAGGGTGGAAAACTGTTTTTT. Its translation: CASSIIGQGGKLFF.

This chain links TRBV18 with TRBJ1-4, with 10 bases lining up with TRBD1. V shed 5 bases and J 7 bases; nucleotides not matched to a gene: 4. This CDR3 is built from 14 residues. CDR1 KGHSH and CDR2 LQKENI come from the germline V gene. CDR3: CASSSGTGVEKLFF. The DNA of the CDR3 is TGTGCCAGCTCATCCGGGACAGGGGTTGAAAAACTGTTTTTT.

The DNA for the CDR3 is TGTGCCAGCAGCTTTAAAGGGGGCACTGAAGCTTTCTTT. Amino acid sequence: CASSFKGGTEAFF. V usage is TRBV7-2 and J usage is TRBJ1-1; D might be TRBD1 (6 bases). CDR3 size: 13 residues. Trimming pared 3 bases from V and 4 bases from J, leaving 9 bases between. Germline CDR1 SGHTA, CDR2 FQGNSA.

The rearrangement uses TRBV6-7 and TRBJ1-1, with 8 positions matching TRBD1. TRBV6-7 is filed as an ORF, its function uncertain. This CDR3 comprises 13 residues. V lost 6 bases and J lost 7; bases outside the gene matches: 7. CDR3: CASRVDRGGEAFF. The CDR3 bases are TGTGCCAGCAGAGTCGACAGGGGTGGTGAAGCTTTCTTT.

This chain links TRBV11-2 with TRBJ2-3; possible D gene TRBD1, 5 bases. The germline gives CDR1 SGHAT, CDR2 FQNNGV. Trimming took off 1 base at V and 10 bases at J, with 9 bases between the two ends. This CDR3 has 12 residues. In DNA form, the CDR3 reads TGTGCCAGCAGCTTAGCCAGGGCAGCGCAGTATTTT. Residues: CASSLARAAQYF.

V gene TRBV11-2 combines with J gene TRBJ2-2; 9 nucleotides match TRBD1. CDR1 is SGHAT, CDR2 FQNNGV, per germline. The ends lost 2 bases at V and 3 bases at J; junction bases unmatched: 1. The CDR3 is 15 amino acids. DNA for the CDR3: TGTGCCAGCAGCTTAACAGGGGGCGACACCGGGGAGCTGTTTTTT. This sequence encodes CASSLTGGDTGELFF.

This clone was observed a handful of times. CDR3 sequence reads: CATRQEAGYNSPLHF. CDR3 DNA sequence: TGTGCCACCAGACAGGAGGCTGGATATAATTCACCCCTCCACTTT. The chain recombines TRBV6-1 with TRBJ1-6, with TRBD1 as a possible D gene (6 bases). Per the germline V gene, CDR1 is MNHNS and CDR2 is SASEGT. This CDR3 has 15 amino acids. Trimming removed 10 bases from V and 4 bases from J, with 17 bases in between.

This rearrangement joins TRBV7-2 to TRBJ1-6; D not certain. This CDR3 has 13 amino acids. Between the trimmed V and J ends, which lost 5 bases and 16 bases, there was a span of 18 bases. Germline CDR1 reads SGHTA; CDR2 reads FQGNSA. The CDR3, as DNA: TGTGCCAGCAGCAGAGAATACAAGGGCGGGCTCCACTTT. This codes for CASSREYKGGLHF.

This chain uses TRBV10-2 with TRBJ2-2; 7 bases match TRBD1. V shed 2 bases, J shed 6 bases, and the junction held 18 bases outside the gene matches. The CDR3 is 19 residues long. Germline loops: CDR1 WSHSY, CDR2 SAAADI. Here the CDR3 reads CASSELGRQGNTGSGELFF. CDR3 nucleotide sequence: TGCGCCAGCAGTGAGCTCGGTCGACAGGGTAACACGGGCTCCGGGGAGCTGTTTTTT.

The chain employs TRBV7-2 and TRBJ2-7, with 9 nucleotides matching TRBD1. CDR1 and CDR2 (germline): SGHTA, FQGNSA. J gave up 4 bases and V 1 base, and 11 bases lay outside the gene matches. The CDR3 runs 17 residues. Here the CDR3 reads CASSLGGQGRANYEQYF. CDR3 DNA: TGTGCCAGCAGCTTAGGGGGACAGGGAAGAGCTAATTACGAGCAGTACTTC.